This entry lists 32 T cell receptor beta chains sequenced from one sample in a study of long-term antiretroviral therapy in people with HIV. Sequencing relied on immunoSEQ assay v3.0, run at survey level. Method: immunoSEQ multiplex PCR; TCRdb's copy keeps in-frame clones and lacks some. The repertoire holds about 21,000 clones, with 84% as singletons. The sequences come from unsorted PBMCs, collected 0.9 years after starting antiretroviral therapy. These receptors were obtained from a man aged 18 to 30 with HIV.

The chain has TRBV9 and TRBJ1-2; 7 nucleotides agree with TRBD1. Germline loops: CDR1 SGDLS, CDR2 YYNGEE. CDR3 size: 14 residues. V lost 2 bases to trimming and J lost 2 bases; unmatched junction nucleotides: 3. The CDR3 protein is CASSVTGQNYGYTF. CDR3 DNA: TGTGCCAGCAGCGTTACGGGACAGAACTATGGCTACACCTTC.

The V and J genes are TRBV2 and TRBJ1-2; the D is unclear. V dropped 8 bases and J dropped 2 bases, with 6 bases sitting between them. From germline, CDR1 is SNHLY and CDR2 FYNNEI. The CDR3 consists of 11 residues. The CDR3 is CASPQNYGYTF. The CDR3 DNA reads as TGTGCCAGCCCCCAAAACTATGGCTACACCTTC. The entire variable domain, with the rest obtained from reference TRBV2 and TRBJ1-2, is as follows: EPEVTQTPSHQVTQMGQEVILRCVPISNHLYFYWYRQILGQKVEFLVSFYNNEISEKSEIFDDQFSVERPDGSNFTLKIRSTKLEDSAMYFCASPQNYGYTFGSGTRLTVV.

This clone was seen only once. This chain links TRBV6-1 with TRBJ1-2; TRBD1 aligns across 7 bases. The CDR3 is 15 amino acids. The germline V gene encodes CDR1 MNHNS and CDR2 SASEGT. V lost 5 bases, J lost 8 bases, and 14 bases stayed unmatched. CDR3 sequence: CASSKNEAGGSGYTF. Here the CDR3 DNA reads TGTGCCAGCAGTAAAAACGAAGCAGGGGGAAGCGGCTACACCTTC.

For this clone: The junction does not match germline at one end; this may be a read error. The chain has TRBV28 and TRBJ2-3; D is possibly TRBD1 (5 bases). Germline CDR1 reads MDHEN; CDR2 reads SYDVKM. The CDR3 covers 15 residues. The CDR3 here is CASSFLGQGTGTQYF. Written as DNA, the CDR3 is TGTGCCAGCAGTTTTCTTGGGCAGGGTACAGGTACGCAGTATTTT.

This chain joins TRBV11-2 and TRBJ2-3; D perhaps matches TRBD2 (6 bases). Germline CDR1 SGHAT, CDR2 FQNNGV. Between the trimmed V and J ends, which lost 5 bases and 3 bases, there was a span of 15 bases. The CDR3 runs 15 residues. CDR3 residues: CASSLLGGLTDTQYF. The CDR3 DNA sequence: TGTGCCAGCAGCCTACTAGGAGGGTTGACAGATACGCAGTATTTT. The full variable domain, with the rest looked up from reference TRBV11-2 and TRBJ2-3, is EAGVAQSPRYKIIEKRQSVAFWCNPISGHATLYWYQQILGQGPKLLIQFQNNGVVDDSQLPKDRFSAERLKGVDSTLKIQPAKLEDSAVYLCASSLLGGLTDTQYFGPGTRLTVL.

The count of this clone is one. The rearrangement links TRBV4-2 to TRBJ2-3; TRBD2 matches at 8 bases. Germline V gives CDR1 LGHNA, CDR2 YNFKEQ. This CDR3 is built from 15 residues. With V trimmed by 2 bases and J by 4 bases, 5 bases remained unmatched. As DNA, the CDR3 is TGTGCCAGCAGCCAAACCACGGGACTAGCAGATACGCAGTATTTT. The encoded protein is CASSQTTGLADTQYF.

This sequence joins TRBV6-6 and TRBJ2-7, with unresolved D. CDR1 is MNHNY and CDR2 is SVGAGI in the germline V gene (reference sequence). This CDR3 comprises 16 residues. The V end was cut by 3 bases, the J end by 0 bases, with 15 bases between. CDR3 sequence: CASSYGVTKSSYEQYV. The CDR3 nucleotides read TGTGCCAGCAGTTATGGGGTTACCAAGAGCTCCTACGAGCAGTACGTC.

CDR3 region: CASSLSGLGYGYTF. As DNA, the CDR3 is TGTGCCAGCAGTTTATCGGGTTTGGGGTACGGCTACACCTTC. The V call is TRBV28, the J call TRBJ1-2; D gene ambiguous. The germline CDR1 and CDR2 sequences are MDHEN and SYDVKM. The CDR3 length is 14 residues. V lost 1 base and J 8 bases, leaving 14 bases between the germline ends.

The chain employs TRBV2 and TRBJ2-7; no reliable D call. Germline-derived CDR1 and CDR2 are SNHLY and FYNNEI. Trimming shortened V by 4 bases and J by 7 bases, and 5 bases separated the two germline ends. The CDR3 extends over 10 amino acids. CDR3: CASSAREQYF. The CDR3 region has the DNA TGTGCCAGCAGTGCAAGGGAGCAGTACTTC.

This sequence joins TRBV29-1 and TRBJ2-3; TRBD1 or TRBD2 may be the D gene (6 bases each). CDR3 length: 15 amino acids. Per the germline V gene, CDR1 is SQVTM and CDR2 is ANQGSEA. V lost 3 bases and J 0 bases, leaving 13 bases between the germline ends. The CDR3 protein is CSVDWGAISTDTQYF. CDR3 DNA sequence: TGCAGCGTTGACTGGGGGGCTATTAGCACAGATACGCAGTATTTT.

This chain uses TRBV4-2 with TRBJ2-5, with D perhaps TRBD2 (6 bases). This CDR3 contains 16 residues. CDR1 and CDR2 from the germline V gene are LGHNA and YNFKEQ. V was trimmed by 8 bases and J by 4 bases, leaving 23 bases between them. This CDR3 reads CASPKERALGGETQYF. In DNA form, the CDR3 reads TGTGCCAGCCCGAAGGAACGGGCCCTGGGAGGAGAGACCCAGTACTTC.

This clone has a single count. The CDR3 DNA sequence: TGTGCCTGGAGCCCCCAGGGTGGCTATGGCTACACCTTC. Translation: CAWSPQGGYGYTF. The genes are TRBV30 and TRBJ1-2, with a tentative D call TRBD1 (5 bases). The CDR3 loop spans 13 amino acids. Deletions cut 3 bases from V and 4 bases from J, with 12 bases between. The germline V gene encodes CDR1 GTSNPN and CDR2 SVGIG (reference sequence).

This clone was picked up a small number of times. This chain joins TRBV2 and TRBJ2-3; 9 positions match TRBD1. The CDR3 has 14 amino acids. Germline lookup yields CDR1 SNHLY and CDR2 FYNNEI. Trimming removed 8 bases from V and 5 bases from J; junction bases left unmatched: 8. CDR3 in amino acids: CASGGQGLGDTQYF. For the CDR3, the DNA is TGTGCCAGCGGGGGACAGGGTCTAGGAGATACGCAGTATTTT.

The V call is TRBV14, the J call TRBJ1-1; TRBD1 might be the D (5 bases). V gave up 5 bases and J gave up 5 bases, with 21 bases separating them. The CDR3 length is 16 residues. In germline, CDR1 is SGHDN, CDR2 FVKESK. CDR3 loop: CASSVLPGPTGTEAFF. CDR3 nucleotide sequence: TGTGCCAGCAGCGTCTTACCGGGACCTACGGGAACTGAAGCTTTCTTT.

The chain uses TRBV30 and TRBJ2-2; D uncertain. The CDR3 runs 18 residues. V shed 0 bases and J shed 0 bases, with 17 bases lying between them. Germline assignment: CDR1 GTSNPN and CDR2 SVGIG (reference sequence). CDR3 sequence reads: CAWSVWGYPSTNTGELFF. The CDR3 DNA follows: TGTGCCTGGAGTGTTTGGGGTTACCCATCCACGAACACCGGGGAGCTGTTTTTT.

This clone was counted once. This chain connects TRBV7-3 to TRBJ2-4, with 7 nucleotides matching TRBD1. Per germline, CDR1 SGHTA and CDR2 FQGTGA. Trimming removed 2 bases from V and 0 bases from J; junction bases left unmatched: 4. The length of the CDR3 is 16 residues. The CDR3 coding sequence is TGTGCCAGCAGCTTAGGGACAGCCGTAGCCAAAAACATTCAGTACTTC. Protein sequence: CASSLGTAVAKNIQYF.

The chain combines TRBV10-3 with TRBJ1-5, with D maybe TRBD1 (5 bases). CDR3 length: 12 amino acids. The V gene lost 4 bases and the J gene lost 5 bases, with 6 bases spanning the gap. Germline V gene data show CDR1 as ENHRY and CDR2 as SYGVKD. In DNA, the CDR3 is TGTGCCATCAGTGTGGGGGATCAGCCCCAGCATTTT. This encodes CAISVGDQPQHF.

This rearrangement joins TRBV7-9 to TRBJ2-1; 8 bases map to TRBD1. The CDR3 has 14 amino acids. Germline CDR1 and CDR2: SEHNR and FQNEAQ (reference sequence). V lost 5 bases to trimming and J lost 4 bases; unmatched junction nucleotides: 4. The CDR3 loop is CASSIRDRYNEQFF. The CDR3 DNA reads as TGTGCCAGCAGCATAAGGGACAGGTACAATGAGCAGTTCTTC.

This rearrangement joins TRBV18 to TRBJ1-4; the D is unclear. The length of the CDR3 is 14 residues. Germline V gene lookup returns CDR1 KGHSH and CDR2 LQKENI. Between the trimmed V and J ends, which lost 3 bases and 4 bases, there was a span of 9 bases. In nucleotides, the CDR3 is TGTGCCAGCTCACCTACCTTGGGTAATGAAAAACTGTTTTTT. This encodes CASSPTLGNEKLFF.

This chain connects TRBV28 to TRBJ1-2; TRBD1 agrees at 9 bases. Looked up from germline, CDR1 is MDHEN and CDR2 is SYDVKM. The CDR3 runs to 15 residues. The trim removed 4 bases at V and 8 bases at J, leaving 11 bases unmatched. Written as DNA, the CDR3 is TGTGCCAGCAGTTCCGGCCCGGGACAGGGAGGGGGCTACACCTTC. Its protein product is CASSSGPGQGGGYTF.

This chain links TRBV28 with TRBJ2-1; TRBD1 is a possible D gene (6 bases). Trimming pared 7 bases from V and 8 bases from J, leaving 12 bases between. The CDR3 covers 12 residues. Germline CDR1 and CDR2: MDHEN and SYDVKM. CDR3 in DNA: TGTGCCAGCAATCAGGGGCGGGATGAGCAGTTCTTC. It specifies CASNQGRDEQFF.

The chain has TRBV28 and TRBJ1-4; D may be TRBD1 (6 bases). The germline V gene encodes CDR1 MDHEN and CDR2 SYDVKM. Trimming pared 5 bases from V and 8 bases from J, leaving 24 bases between. This CDR3 is 17 amino acids long. The CDR3 DNA reads TGTGCCAGCAGTAAAAATGAACACGGGACATGGGGGGAAAAACTGTTTTTT. This sequence encodes CASSKNEHGTWGEKLFF.

This clone came up a few times. The V call is TRBV5-1, the J call TRBJ1-6, with D perhaps TRBD1 (5 bases). V was shortened by 1 base and J by 9 bases, with 14 bases between the two germline ends. Germline assignment: CDR1 SGHRS and CDR2 YFSETQ. The CDR3 is 15 residues long. CDR3 region: CASSLYGDGGSPLHF. As DNA, the CDR3 is TGCGCCAGCAGCTTGTACGGGGATGGGGGTTCACCCCTCCACTTT.

The genes are TRBV2 and TRBJ2-5, with D perhaps matching TRBD1 or TRBD2 (5 bases each). Germline assignment: CDR1 SNHLY and CDR2 FYNNEI. The CDR3 is made up of 13 amino acids. The V and J ends lost 8 bases and 5 bases respectively, with 15 bases between them. CDR3 DNA sequence: TGTGCCAGCGGCCGGGACGGTGGGGAGACCCAGTACTTC. It codes for CASGRDGGETQYF. The whole variable domain, filled in from reference TRBV2 and TRBJ2-5, reads EPEVTQTPSHQVTQMGQEVILRCVPISNHLYFYWYRQILGQKVEFLVSFYNNEISEKSEIFDDQFSVERPDGSNFTLKIRSTKLEDSAMYFCASGRDGGETQYFGPGTRLLVL.

The chain combines TRBV28 with TRBJ1-2; D gene ambiguous. In germline, CDR1 is MDHEN, CDR2 SYDVKM. Trimming cost V 1 base and J 0 bases, with 9 bases left between them. This CDR3 is 15 amino acids long. The CDR3 region is CASSLSYLPNYGYTF. The CDR3 region has the DNA TGTGCCAGCAGTTTATCCTACCTGCCTAACTATGGCTACACCTTC.

The CDR3 sequence: CASSFGTNYEQYV. The DNA for the CDR3 is TGCGCCAGCAGTTTCGGGACTAACTACGAGCAGTACGTC. The V and J genes are TRBV10-2 and TRBJ2-7; TRBD2 agrees at 7 bases. The length of the CDR3 is 13 residues. V shed 5 bases and J 3 bases; nucleotides not matched to a gene: 4. In germline, CDR1 is WSHSY, CDR2 SAAADI.

The V gene is TRBV19, the J gene TRBJ2-1; 8 bases match TRBD2. The germline V gene encodes CDR1 LNHDA and CDR2 SQIVND (reference sequence). The CDR3 totals 14 residues. The V and J ends lost 3 bases and 4 bases, in that order; junction bases with no gene match: 2. The CDR3 nucleotides read TGTGCCAGTAGTATCCAGCGGGGGTACAATGAGCAGTTCTTC. Translation gives CASSIQRGYNEQFF.

The chain combines TRBV15 with TRBJ2-3; 12 positions agree with TRBD2. With V trimmed by 4 bases and J by 2 bases, 7 bases remained unmatched. The CDR3 is made up of 17 amino acids. CDR1 and CDR2 (germline): LNHNV, YYDKDF (reference sequence). The chain's CDR3 is CATSTRLAGDLTDTQYF. The CDR3 DNA follows: TGTGCCACCAGCACCCGACTAGCGGGGGATCTCACAGATACGCAGTATTTT.

The count of this clone is one. The chain is built from TRBV29-1 and TRBJ2-3, with 8 bases identical to TRBD2. This CDR3 comprises 15 residues. Trimming removed 3 bases from V and 4 bases from J; junction bases left unmatched: 9. The germline gives CDR1 SQVTM, CDR2 ANQGSEA. CDR3 loop: CSVEGASGGADTQYF. DNA for the CDR3: TGCAGCGTTGAGGGTGCCAGCGGGGGCGCAGATACGCAGTATTTT.

This clone was detected once. The rearrangement uses TRBV6-6 and TRBJ1-3; D gene ambiguous. Germline CDR1 and CDR2: MNHNY and SVGAGI (reference sequence). The CDR3 has 11 amino acids. Deletions cut 8 bases from V and 6 bases from J, with 8 bases between. The CDR3 reads CASVFANTIYF. CDR3 coding DNA: TGTGCCAGCGTGTTTGCAAACACCATATATTTT.

The CDR3: CASSPPRQGHEQFF. Here the CDR3 DNA reads TGTGCCAGCAGTCCACCCCGACAGGGCCATGAGCAGTTCTTC. J is TRBJ2-1 and V is TRBV6-6; 7 nucleotides match TRBD1. The CDR3 contains 14 residues. Germline-derived CDR1 and CDR2 are MNHNY and SVGAGI (reference sequence). V gave up 5 bases and J gave up 8 bases; unmatched junction bases: 9.

V is TRBV7-8 and J is TRBJ2-2, with D possibly TRBD1 on 6 matching bases. The CDR3 sequence is 15 residues long. The germline CDR1 and CDR2 sequences are SGHVS and FQNEAQ. V was pared by 5 bases and J by 4 bases, with 14 bases between. CDR3 coding DNA: TGTGCCAGCAGCCCTCAGGGGATTGGCACCGGGGAGCTGTTTTTT. This gives the protein CASSPQGIGTGELFF.